This T cell receptor (beta chain) appears in the sequencing data of a study of blood T cell repertoires in COVID-19. Study in general: The United States, Italy and Spain supplied acute and convalescent COVID-19 samples. Sources were T cells, B-cell-depleted T cells, or PBMCs; the material itself was cDNA or gDNA.

Methods used by the authors: Researchers report that nucleated cell counts were estimated from reference gene primer amplification. Profiled with immunoSEQ multiplex PCR; TCRdb holds only in-frame clones, not every one. V and J calls and clone size follow that table, whereas D and trimming were derived from the DNA. Here the sample spans some 160,000 clones, 88% being singletons. Trimming removed 0 bases at V and 5 bases at J, with 11 bases between. This CDR3 has 14 amino acids. Germline V lookup: CDR1 MNHNY, CDR2 SVGAGI (reference sequence). The TCR originated in a man aged 45-65 years who had recovered from COVID-19. This chain connects TRBV6-6 to TRBJ2-7; possible D gene TRBD1, 5 bases. Sequenced sample: peripheral blood. This chain's CDR3 is CASSYSRVKDEQYF. The DNA for the CDR3 is TGTGCCAGCAGTTACTCCAGGGTCAAGGACGAGCAGTACTTC.